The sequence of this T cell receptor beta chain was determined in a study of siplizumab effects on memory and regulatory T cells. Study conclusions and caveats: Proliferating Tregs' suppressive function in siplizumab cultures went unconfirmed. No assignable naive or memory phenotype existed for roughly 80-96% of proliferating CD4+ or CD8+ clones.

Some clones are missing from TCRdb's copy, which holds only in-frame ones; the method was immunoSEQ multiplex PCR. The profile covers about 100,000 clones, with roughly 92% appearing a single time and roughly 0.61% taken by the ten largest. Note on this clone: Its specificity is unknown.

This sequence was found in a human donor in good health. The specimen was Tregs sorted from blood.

The CDR3 coding sequence is TGTGCCACTATGACAACGAACACCGGGGAGCTGTTTTTT. Protein: CATMTTNTGELFF. The rearrangement uses TRBV5-4 and TRBJ2-2, with D unresolved. Germline V gene data show CDR1 as SGHNT and CDR2 as YYREEE (reference sequence). This CDR3 is built from 13 residues. The V end lost 9 bases, the J end lost 0 bases, and 9 bases lay between the germline ends.